The T cell receptor beta chain described here comes from a study of T cells in Graves' hyperthyroidism and ophthalmopathy. Study-wide results and caveats: Most clonotypes that expanded in the thyroid above 0.001 also showed up in blood.

The sample holds many counts of this clonotype. Its antigen is unknown. Template material for amplifying TCR beta CDR3 regions consisted of RNA transcripts. When the TCR CDR3 underwent first-round RT-PCR, the HTBI primer set was used. TCRdb recomputed calls from the multiplex PCR reads with MiXCR, one row per CDR3 protein. The table includes 250,000 to 300,000 distinct CDR3 sequences, around 15% detected once. Calling Graves' hyperthyroidism stable meant ophthalmopathy did not progress within 18 months. The hyperthyroidism was newly diagnosed and had lasted under 2 months; the patients were aged 18 to 65. CDR3 length: 15 residues. V shed 4 bases, J shed 6 bases, and the junction held 9 bases outside the gene matches. Germline V gene sequence: CDR1 DFQATT, CDR2 SNEGSKA (reference sequence).

Specimen: blood. The TCR was taken from a woman aged 40 to 50 with Graves' hyperthyroidism. The chain is built from TRBV20-1 and TRBJ1-5, with 10 bases fitting TRBD1. The CDR3: CSAKPTGGAGQPQHF. In DNA, the CDR3 is TGCAGTGCTAAACCGACAGGGGGCGCGGGTCAGCCCCAGCATTTT.